This TCR beta chain was recovered during a study of T cell repertoires in ileal Crohn's disease (dated by TCRdb to the late 2010s). General notes on the study: The median duration of disease was approximately 8.3 years, and at the time of surgery roughly 36% of patients were active smokers. Endoscopic postoperative recurrence was defined as a Rutgeerts score above i0. All patients had surgery for a complication: stricturing disease in 61% and penetrating disease in about 40%. The TCR repertoire was analysed in some 53 patients with Crohn's disease drawn from a prospective multicentre cohort. For commercial TCRB immunosequencing, about 500 nanograms of biopsy DNA were submitted for each sample. The study was conducted in parallel with a multicentre cohort that was designed to identify predictors of early endoscopic recurrence following ileocolonic resection. A total of approximately 170 mucosal samples from around 60 patients were sequenced, collected from several sites on the surgical specimen and at postoperative endoscopy. Roughly half of the patients were given postoperative therapy, with more than 15 on anti-TNF agents and 10 to 12 on thiopurines. Biopsies taken from the inflamed portion of the ileum in the surgical resection specimen were designated as M0 samples. Paper-wide results and their limitations: Mucosal CD4 and CD8 T cells were sorted and sequenced only in a subgroup of patients, the size of which was not stated. More high-frequency clones were carried by sorted CD8 T cells than by CD4 T cells, suggesting that mucosal expansions were mainly CD8. Higher percentages of high-frequency clones at the time of surgery were linked to endoscopic recurrence, and every patient with clonality above 26.8% (18/57) had recurrence. A significantly higher proportion of clonal expansions was observed in active smokers at surgery than in non-smokers (approximately 28% vs 17%, p=0.02).

The sample's time point label, in plain terms: inflamed ileum from the surgical specimen. Eligible patients were adults with ileal or ileocolonic Crohn's disease who had an indication for ileocolonic resection. Before DNA extraction, whole ileal mucosal biopsies were kept frozen at -80 degrees C. Genomic DNA was extracted from frozen whole biopsies with a TRizol-based method and quantified on a NanoDrop 2000 spectrophotometer. From a lookup of the germline V gene (reference sequence), CDR1 and CDR2 are LNHNV and YYDKDF. From the cysteine up to the phenylalanine, the CDR3 has a length of 15 residues. The DNA shown is the 45-base CDR3, in frame from base 1. V lost 1 base and J lost 5 bases, and the count of bases not matched to a germline gene is 5. Notes on this clone: It lacks a known antigen. It has no much larger one-base neighbor in the sample; base qualities were not kept.

Library construction relied on the immunoSEQ multiplex PCR assay. A two-step, amplification bias-controlled multiplex PCR was used by Adaptive Biotechnology to amplify CDR3 regions from genomic DNA. Primers covering every V and J gene segment were used in the first PCR, while barcodes and Illumina adapters were added in the second PCR. CDR3 libraries were sequenced using an Illumina instrument. The original methods were these. Vendor-provided pipelines were combined with custom analysis of raw data in R/Bioconductor under R version 3.3.0. Clonality, which ranges from 0 to 1, was calculated as the inverse of the normalised Shannon entropy across all productive clones. High-frequency clones were defined as the share of the repertoire taken up by the top 100 clones, keeping only clones that passed a 95% confidence test. Repertoire diversity was measured with the Simpson index, and overlap between samples was measured with the Morisita-Horn index. Imported from immuneACCESS, the table was reduced by TCRdb to in-frame sequences with V and J called. These copies leave out some clones; in studies compared against another copy, an unresolved V gene accounts for under half, and the cause of the remainder is not known. The D gene and trimming were derived from the DNA, and the V and J assignments and clone size from that table. Recorded for this sample are about 3,300 clones; approximately 95% of them occurred a single time. The leading ten clones occupy nearly 3% of the sample.

Input material: ileal tissue. This receptor was taken from an adult with Crohn's disease. The chain joins TRBV15 to TRBJ2-5, with 9 bases in between that match TRBD2. This receptor carries the CDR3 CATSRAVSGGETQYF. The sequenced DNA: TGTGCCACCAGCAGAGCGGTTAGCGGGGGTGAGACCCAGTACTTC.